The present T cell receptor beta chain was sequenced within a study of blood T cell repertoires in COVID-19 (dated by TCRdb to the early 2020s). For the wider study: Collaborator samples came from the United States, Italy and Spain and covered acute and convalescent phases of COVID-19. A freely available public database, intended as a resource for researchers studying the immune response to SARS-CoV-2, is where the repertoires were released. Sample metadata almost always included a de-identified subject ID, COVID-19 status, age in years and sex. Where HLA class I and class II types were available, the types were taken from metadata supplied by the sample provider, not from assay-based typing. Samples came from the ongoing ImmuneRACE study (first 160 participants) plus 1,254 subjects from 6 global collaborators. Deeply sampled blood TCRbeta repertoires from subjects exposed to, actively infected with, or recovered from COVID-19 were included in the dataset. The prospective study material was composed of cDNA or gDNA derived from T cells, B-cell-depleted T cells, or PBMCs. Study-wide conclusions, independent of this receptor: The amount of clinical and demographic metadata varied by source and participant and was provided uncurated.

TCRbeta CDR3 regions were amplified from genomic DNA by means of the immunoSEQ Assay, a bias-controlled multiplex PCR. In the source study's methods: The number of nucleated cells in each sample was estimated by amplification of reference gene primers within the assay. To quantify the absolute abundance of each unique TCRbeta CDR3 rearrangement, sequence reads were collapsed and filtered. For each sample, productive Simpson clonality was calculated by taking the square root of Simpson's diversity index across productive rearrangements. Sourced from immuneACCESS, this table was stored by TCRdb with only in-frame sequences that have V and J called. A share of the clones is absent; for the studies checked, an unresolved V gene accounts for under half, and the remainder has no known explanation. The DNA was the basis for D and trimming; V, J and clone size are from that table. The sample has 450,000 or so clones on record, less than 95% of them singletons. The top ten clonotypes cover less than 0.75% of the sample.

Unmatched junction bases come to 3, with V trimmed by 4 bases and J by 0 bases. The CDR3 runs 16 amino acids, cysteine and phenylalanine included. Only the CDR3 DNA stays, 48 bases, in frame from base 1. CDR1 and CDR2 were assigned from the germline V gene as KGHSH and LQKENI. Participants in the prospective study were enrolled through a virtual design, were aged 18 to 89 years, and lived in roughly 26 United States geographic areas. Cohort assignment in the prospective study relied on participant-reported clinical history from a screening survey and a study questionnaire. Recovered participants in ImmuneRACE Cohort 3 were defined by two consecutive negative NP/OP PCR tests, clearance by a healthcare professional, or resolution of symptoms. In the prospective study, mobile phlebotomists collected whole blood, serum and a nasopharyngeal or oropharyngeal swab from each participant. Prospective study participants could optionally give additional blood draws and questionnaires over an approximately two-month period. Before DNA extraction, blood samples from the prospective study were shipped at room temperature or frozen.

Details on this clone: Its recognized antigen is unknown. Base qualities are not provided; no much larger clone lies one nucleotide away.

The specimen sequenced was PBMCs or T cells enriched from blood (not recorded which). The V and J segments used are TRBV18 and TRBJ1-6, with 7 middle bases fitting TRBD1. The origin of this receptor is a man between 18 and 29 years old who had recovered from COVID-19. The CDR3 here reads CASSRDSNSYNSPLHF. The nucleotides read TGTGCCAGCTCACGGGACAGCAACTCCTATAATTCACCCCTCCACTTT. Where the CDR3 stops, the reference TRBV18 and TRBJ1-6 genes take over; the full variable domain is NAGVMQNPRHLVRRRGQEARLRCSPMKGHSHVYWYRQLPEEGLKFMVYLQKENIIDESGMPKERFSAEFPKEGPSILRIQQVVRGDSAAYFCASSRDSNSYNSPLHFGNGTRLTVT.